The 13 T cell receptor beta chains given below trace back to one sample, sequenced in a study of vaccination and CD4 T cells after COVID-19. Oncomine TCR Beta short-read sequencing was applied to DNA from cultured CD4+ T cells. TCRdb independently ran MiXCR on the PCR reads; one entry per CDR3 protein. The profile shows around 27,000 distinct CDR3 sequences, approximately 28% of them singletons. Time point specified: late sampling 161 to 241 days after vaccination in a few convalescent patients. This sample's treatment: roughly 10-day PBMC culture with coronavirus spike peptide pools or control peptides (ViraFEST assay). The antigens for these receptors are not known. The sequenced sample was CD4+ T cells from blood, cultured in vitro, obtained about 7 months after SARS-CoV-2 vaccination. Receptor source: a human donor who had recovered from COVID-19.

The chain joins TRBV28 to TRBJ2-5, with 13 nucleotides matching TRBD2. The CDR3 extends over 16 amino acids. Trimming took 5 bases from V and 5 from J; bases not matched to a gene: 8. CDR1 MDHEN and CDR2 SYDVKM come from the germline V gene. CDR3 sequence: CASSLGTSGMGETQYF. The CDR3 DNA is TGTGCCAGCAGTCTCGGGACTAGCGGGATGGGGGAGACCCAGTACTTC.

Only a few counts were recorded for this clonotype. This chain joins TRBV6-4 and TRBJ2-3; the match to TRBD1 covers 10 bases. The CDR3 has 15 amino acids. Germline V gives CDR1 MRHNA, CDR2 SNTAGT. With 0 bases clipped from V and 4 bases from J, the junction kept 1 base outside the gene matches. In nucleotides, the CDR3 is TGTGCCAGCAGTGACTCGACAGGGGGCCCAGATACGCAGTATTTT. It specifies CASSDSTGGPDTQYF.

This clonotype was seen only once. This chain joins TRBV25-1 and TRBJ1-1; no clear D gene. This CDR3 contains 14 residues. CDR1 and CDR2 from the germline V gene are MGHDK and SYGVNS. The V end was cut by 2 bases, the J end by 2 bases, with 9 bases between. CDR3 sequence: CASSEGVFNTEAFF. The CDR3, as DNA: TGTGCCAGCAGTGAAGGAGTATTCAACACTGAAGCTTTCTTT.

In its sample, this clonotype was seen once. V usage is TRBV7-9 and J usage is TRBJ2-2, with TRBD1 as a possible D gene (6 bases). This CDR3 region has 18 residues. Trimming took off 6 bases at V and 6 bases at J, with 26 bases between the two ends. The germline V gene has CDR1 SEHNR and CDR2 FQNEAQ (reference sequence). The CDR3 region is CASRPQGSGRGMAGELFF. Here the CDR3 DNA reads TGTGCCAGCAGACCGCAGGGGTCGGGCCGAGGCATGGCCGGGGAGCTGTTTTTT.

This clonotype appeared once. The chain employs TRBV5-4 and TRBJ2-7; 7 nucleotides line up with TRBD1. The CDR3 contains 14 residues. V lost 3 bases and J lost 2; bases outside the gene matches: 5. Germline assignment: CDR1 SGHNT and CDR2 YYREEE (reference sequence). The CDR3 coding sequence is TGTGCCAGCAGCTCCGGGACAGATCCCTACGAGCAGTACTTC. Its translation: CASSSGTDPYEQYF. Variable domain in full (rest from reference TRBV5-4 and TRBJ2-7): ETGVTQSPTHLIKTRGQQVTLRCSSQSGHNTVSWYQQALGQGPQFIFQYYREEENGRGNFPPRFSGLQFPNYSSELNVNALELDDSALYLCASSSGTDPYEQYFGPGTRLTVT.

This clonotype has a handful of counts. The chain combines TRBV4-1 with TRBJ2-5; the D gene could be TRBD1 or TRBD2 (5 bases each). CDR1 is MGHRA and CDR2 is YSYEKL in the germline V gene. The CDR3 sequence is 16 residues long. Trimming removed 1 base from V and 5 bases from J, with 17 bases in between. The CDR3 bases are TGCGCCAGCAGCCAAGGGGGCGGTCTTTGGGGGGAGACCCAGTACTTC. Amino acid sequence: CASSQGGGLWGETQYF.

The rearrangement links TRBV5-4 to TRBJ2-5; 7 bases line up with TRBD2. This CDR3 spans 15 amino acids. Trimming took 2 bases from V and 5 from J; bases not matched to a gene: 9. Germline CDR1 is SGHNT and CDR2 is YYREEE (reference sequence). DNA for the CDR3: TGTGCCAGCAGCTTCGGAGGGAGGGCCGCCGAGACCCAGTACTTC. It translates to CASSFGGRAAETQYF.

This clonotype appeared once. The genes are TRBV28 and TRBJ2-7, with D perhaps given as TRBD1 or TRBD2 (7 bases each). Germline CDR1 is MDHEN and CDR2 is SYDVKM. The CDR3 is 15 residues long. V gave up 6 bases and J gave up 4 bases, with 19 bases separating them. The CDR3 is CASSQGGRTQYEQYF. DNA of the CDR3: TGTGCCAGCAGCCAGGGGGGGAGGACTCAGTACGAGCAGTACTTC.

CDR3 sequence (DNA): TGTGCCAGCAGCTTGGACGGAAACACTGAAGCTTTCTTT. Translated: CASSLDGNTEAFF. This sequence joins TRBV11-3 and TRBJ1-1, with D hard to call. Germline assignment: CDR1 SGHNT and CDR2 YENEEA. V shed 3 bases and J shed 2 bases, with 7 bases lying between them. CDR3 size: 13 residues.

This clonotype was found a few times. The chain joins TRBV7-2 to TRBJ2-3, with 7 bases fitting TRBD1. The CDR3 runs to 13 residues. CDR1 and CDR2 from the germline V gene are SGHTA and FQGNSA. V dropped 8 bases and J dropped 3; count of bases not matched to a gene: 5. DNA of the CDR3: TGTGCCAGCGACAGGGATATGACAGATACGCAGTATTTT. As protein: CASDRDMTDTQYF.

This chain links TRBV10-3 with TRBJ2-7; 9 bases match TRBD2. V lost 2 bases and J lost 0; bases outside the gene matches: 2. CDR3 size: 15 residues. CDR1 and CDR2 from the germline V gene are ENHRY and SYGVKD. The CDR3 sequence is CAISEVSGSSYEQYF. DNA of the CDR3: TGTGCCATCAGTGAGGTTAGCGGGAGCTCCTACGAGCAGTACTTC.

The chain joins TRBV20-1 to TRBJ2-4, with TRBD1 as a possible D gene (6 bases). This CDR3 has 12 amino acids. Germline V gene data show CDR1 as DFQATT and CDR2 as SNEGSKA (reference sequence). The V gene lost 3 bases and the J gene lost 9 bases, with 12 bases spanning the gap. CDR3 in DNA: TGCAGTGCTAGCCATACAGGGTTCATTCAGTACTTC. This codes for CSASHTGFIQYF.

This chain uses TRBV20-1 with TRBJ2-7, with 10 bases identical to TRBD2. V dropped 1 base and J dropped 3; count of bases not matched to a gene: 3. The germline CDR1 and CDR2 sequences are DFQATT and SNEGSKA (reference sequence). CDR3 length equals 14 residues. The CDR3 protein is CSARGSSGSYEQYF. The CDR3 DNA follows: TGCAGTGCTAGAGGGTCTAGCGGGAGCTACGAGCAGTACTTC.